This entry lists 29 T cell receptor beta chains sequenced from one sample in a study of blood T cell repertoires in COVID-19. Measured with immunoSEQ multiplex PCR; TCRdb has only the in-frame clones, and not every one. The table includes about 310,000 clones, approximately 88% detected once. Sequenced: PBMCs or T cells enriched from blood (not recorded which). Receptors were obtained from a man aged 55 to 70 who had recovered from COVID-19.

As to this clone: Other DNA sequences in the same sample also yield this CDR3. The chain has TRBV5-1 and TRBJ2-5; the D gene is possibly TRBD1 (6 bases). Germline V gene sequence: CDR1 SGHRS, CDR2 YFSETQ. The CDR3 contains 14 residues. V lost 0 bases, J lost 2 bases, and 8 bases lay in between. The CDR3: CASSLGTAQETQYF. The CDR3 nucleotides are TGCGCCAGCAGCTTGGGGACAGCGCAAGAGACCCAGTACTTC. The variable domain in full, with the rest retrieved from reference TRBV5-1 and TRBJ2-5, is KAGVTQTPRYLIKTRGQQVTLSCSPISGHRSVSWYQQTPGQGLQFLFEYFSETQRNKGNFPGRFSGRQFSNSRSEMNVSTLELGDSALYLCASSLGTAQETQYFGPGTRLLVL.

The chain couples TRBV3-1 (or the pseudogene TRBV3-2) to TRBJ2-5, with no clear D. Trimming shortened V by 0 bases and J by 0 bases, and 14 bases separated the two germline ends. The CDR3 runs 17 residues. CDR1 is LGHDT, CDR2 YNNKEL, per germline (reference sequence). In DNA form, the CDR3 reads TGTGCCAGCAGCCAAGACGAATTGAGGAACTACCAAGAGACCCAGTACTTC. Its protein is CASSQDELRNYQETQYF.

This clone was picked up a small number of times. The V gene is TRBV19, the J gene TRBJ2-2, with TRBD2 matching over 8 bases. CDR1 is LNHDA, CDR2 SQIVND, per germline (reference sequence). V gave up 7 bases and J gave up 7 bases; unmatched junction bases: 8. The length of the CDR3 is 14 residues. The CDR3 bases are TGTGCCAGTATCCCCCAGCGGGGGAGCGGGGAGCTGTTTTTT. This translates into CASIPQRGSGELFF.

This chain connects TRBV9 to TRBJ2-1; D is perhaps TRBD1 (6 bases). Trimming removed 3 bases from V and 0 bases from J, with 7 bases in between. This CDR3 contains 14 residues. Looked up from germline, CDR1 is SGDLS and CDR2 is YYNGEE. The CDR3 is CASSGQASYNEQFF. The CDR3 DNA is TGTGCCAGCAGCGGACAGGCCTCCTACAATGAGCAGTTCTTC.

The chain employs TRBV2 and TRBJ1-6; possibly TRBD1 for D (6 bases). Germline values: CDR1 SNHLY, CDR2 FYNNEI. CDR3 length: 15 amino acids. V lost 3 bases and J lost 6, with 12 bases in between. CDR3 in DNA: TGTGCCAGCAGTGAGCAGGGGAATTTTAATTCACCCCTCCACTTT. The encoded protein is CASSEQGNFNSPLHF.

A single count supports this clone. V is TRBV7-3 and J is TRBJ2-1, with TRBD2 matching over 10 bases. The CDR3 sequence is 15 residues long. CDR1 SGHTA and CDR2 FQGTGA come from the germline V gene. V lost 3 bases to trimming and J lost 7 bases; unmatched junction nucleotides: 6. Written as DNA, the CDR3 is TGTGCCAGCAGCTTCTCCGGACTAGCGGTGAATGAGCAGTTCTTC. It translates to CASSFSGLAVNEQFF.

The V and J genes are TRBV24-1 and TRBJ2-2, with a possible D match to TRBD1 (6 bases). This CDR3 is 15 amino acids long. Germline CDR1 is KGHDR and CDR2 is SFDVKD. Deletions cut 4 bases from V and 3 bases from J, with 11 bases between. CDR3 bases: TGTGCCACCAGTGAGTCACGACAGGACACCGGGGAGCTGTTTTTT. Translation: CATSESRQDTGELFF.

This clone showed up just once. This chain joins TRBV6-5 and TRBJ2-7; D gene ambiguous. The CDR3 consists of 16 residues. The germline CDR1 and CDR2 sequences are MNHEY and SVGAGI. V lost 4 bases to trimming and J lost 3 bases, with 19 bases between them. The CDR3 spells CASSSVDTLALYEQYF. Written as DNA, the CDR3 is TGTGCCAGCAGTTCGGTCGACACTCTCGCCCTCTACGAGCAGTACTTC.

The rearrangement links TRBV23-1 to TRBJ2-1; 10 bases agree with TRBD2. TRBV23-1 has ORF status, its function being uncertain. There are 17 residues in the CDR3. V dropped 4 bases and J dropped 8; count of bases not matched to a gene: 14. CDR3 in amino acids: CASSLNRGASGRHEQFF. DNA for the CDR3: TGCGCCAGCAGTCTGAACAGGGGGGCTAGCGGGAGACATGAGCAGTTCTTC.

This clone was detected only once. The chain has TRBV7-2 and TRBJ2-1; the D gene is possibly TRBD2 (5 bases). Per the germline V gene, CDR1 is SGHTA and CDR2 is FQGNSA. Trimming left V 7 bases short and J 15 bases short, with 16 bases between. This CDR3 contains 11 residues. CDR3 in DNA: TGTGCCAGCACCAGCGGCGGCTTAACGTTCTTC. It translates to CASTSGGLTFF.

The V gene is TRBV19, the J gene TRBJ2-3, with 10 bases fitting TRBD2. J lost 4 bases, V lost 5 bases, and 12 bases had no gene match. Per the germline V gene, CDR1 is LNHDA and CDR2 is SQIVND (reference sequence). The CDR3 extends over 17 amino acids. CDR3 amino acids: CASSPNFLAGGSDTQYF. In nucleotides, the CDR3 is TGTGCCAGTAGTCCCAATTTTTTAGCGGGAGGTTCAGATACGCAGTATTTT.

The chain is built from TRBV5-4 and TRBJ2-7; TRBD2 is a possible D gene (6 bases). Trimming removed 4 bases from V and 2 bases from J, with 16 bases in between. In germline, CDR1 is SGHNT, CDR2 YYREEE (reference sequence). The CDR3 has 15 amino acids. The CDR3 coding sequence is TGTGCCAGCAGCATAAAAGCGGGTTTAACCTACGAGCAGTACTTC. Translating gives CASSIKAGLTYEQYF. Using reference TRBV5-4 and TRBJ2-7 for the parts outside the CDR3, the full variable domain is ETGVTQSPTHLIKTRGQQVTLRCSSQSGHNTVSWYQQALGQGPQFIFQYYREEENGRGNFPPRFSGLQFPNYSSELNVNALELDDSALYLCASSIKAGLTYEQYFGPGTRLTVT.

V and J are TRBV18 and TRBJ2-3; 8 nucleotides align to TRBD2. This CDR3 contains 16 residues. CDR1 and CDR2 from the germline V gene are KGHSH and LQKENI. V shed 3 bases, J shed 2 bases, and the junction held 7 bases outside the gene matches. This CDR3 reads CASSPSGGVITDTQYF. The DNA for the CDR3 is TGTGCCAGCTCACCCTCCGGGGGGGTGATCACAGATACGCAGTATTTT.

CDR3 coding DNA: TGCAGTGCTAGAAGCGAGGGAACCTTC. Protein sequence: CSARSEGTF. This chain links TRBV20-1 with TRBJ1-2; the D is unclear. V dropped 2 bases and J dropped 14 bases, with 9 bases sitting between them. The germline CDR1 and CDR2 sequences are DFQATT and SNEGSKA (reference sequence). The CDR3 has 9 amino acids.

CDR3 in amino acids: CAWTSGRPELFF. Here the CDR3 DNA reads TGTGCCTGGACTAGCGGCCGGCCGGAGCTGTTTTTT. The chain has TRBV30 and TRBJ2-2; 7 positions match TRBD2. Germline CDR1 and CDR2: GTSNPN and SVGIG (reference sequence). The CDR3 loop spans 12 amino acids. After removal of 4 bases from V and 10 bases from J, the junction contained 6 bases not matched to a gene.

The chain joins TRBV19 to TRBJ2-5; D remains unclear. Trimming pared 8 bases from V and 4 bases from J, leaving 8 bases between. In germline, CDR1 is LNHDA, CDR2 SQIVND (reference sequence). This CDR3 comprises 11 residues. The CDR3 nucleotides are TGTGCCAGTGGGCACAGAGAGACCCAGTACTTC. It translates to CASGHRETQYF.

The chain carries TRBV6-5 and TRBJ1-5; 8 positions match TRBD1. The CDR3 has 14 amino acids. The germline gives CDR1 MNHEY, CDR2 SVGAGI. Trimming took 6 bases from V and 3 from J; bases not matched to a gene: 4. Written as DNA, the CDR3 is TGTGCCAGCAGCAGGACAGGGAACAATCAGCCCCAGCATTTT. Amino acid sequence: CASSRTGNNQPQHF.

Notes on this clone: Additional DNA sequences in this sample encode the identical CDR3. The V and J genes are TRBV28 and TRBJ1-3; 8 bases line up with TRBD1. V was clipped by 4 bases and J by 4 bases; unmatched bases: 6. The length of the CDR3 is 15 residues. Germline-derived CDR1 and CDR2 are MDHEN and SYDVKM. CDR3 nucleotide sequence: TGTGCCAGCAGTTCACCGGACAGGGTGGGAAACACCATATATTTT. Protein: CASSSPDRVGNTIYF. Based on the CDR3 plus reference TRBV28 and TRBJ1-3, the full variable domain is DVKVTQSSRYLVKRTGEKVFLECVQDMDHENMFWYRQDPGLGLRLIYFSYDVKMKEKGDIPEGYSVSREKKERFSLILESASTNQTSMYLCASSSPDRVGNTIYFGEGSWLTVV.

V and J are TRBV5-4 and TRBJ2-1; TRBD2 aligns across 7 bases. This CDR3 spans 14 amino acids. Germline CDR1 SGHNT, CDR2 YYREEE (reference sequence). The V and J ends lost 4 bases and 0 bases, in that order; junction bases with no gene match: 1. The CDR3 loop reads CASSGTTSYNEQFF. The CDR3 coding sequence is TGTGCCAGCAGCGGGACTACCTCCTACAATGAGCAGTTCTTC. Together with reference TRBV5-4 and TRBJ2-1, the CDR3 gives the full variable domain: ETGVTQSPTHLIKTRGQQVTLRCSSQSGHNTVSWYQQALGQGPQFIFQYYREEENGRGNFPPRFSGLQFPNYSSELNVNALELDDSALYLCASSGTTSYNEQFFGPGTRLTVL.

V is TRBV11-2 and J is TRBJ2-7, with 11 bases identical to TRBD2. The V gene end was trimmed by 3 bases and the J gene end by 3 bases; junction bases not matched to a gene: 4. The CDR3 contains 15 residues. The germline gives CDR1 SGHAT, CDR2 FQNNGV. CDR3 sequence: CASSLNLAGGYEQYF. In DNA, the CDR3 is TGTGCCAGCAGCTTGAACCTAGCGGGGGGCTACGAGCAGTACTTC.

The chain carries TRBV6-2 or TRBV6-3 and TRBJ1-2, with TRBD1 matching over 8 bases. Germline V gives CDR1 MNHEY, CDR2 SVGEGT. The CDR3 has 16 residues. V lost 2 bases and J lost 4; bases outside the gene matches: 9. CDR3 coding DNA: TGTGCCAGCAGTTACCCCGGGACAGGAAACTTCTATGGCTACACCTTC. Protein sequence: CASSYPGTGNFYGYTF.

The chain recombines TRBV5-1 with TRBJ2-1; 9 bases agree with TRBD2. The CDR3 runs 15 residues. Germline V gene sequence: CDR1 SGHRS, CDR2 YFSETQ. V dropped 1 base and J dropped 4; count of bases not matched to a gene: 3. CDR3 DNA sequence: TGCGCCAGCAGCTTGAGACTAGCGGAATACAATGAGCAGTTCTTC. Its translation is CASSLRLAEYNEQFF.

The rearrangement links TRBV5-1 to TRBJ2-7, with D perhaps TRBD1 (5 bases). The CDR3 has 12 residues. Germline CDR1 is SGHRS and CDR2 is YFSETQ. Trimming removed 0 bases from V and 12 bases from J, with 13 bases in between. The CDR3 sequence: CASSLEQGNLYF. DNA of the CDR3: TGCGCCAGCAGCTTGGAGCAGGGTAATCTGTACTTC.

In nucleotides, the CDR3 is TGTGCCAGCAGCGAGCGATCAGGACTGGGCTACAATGAGCAGTTCTTC. Its protein is CASSERSGLGYNEQFF. The chain couples TRBV14 to TRBJ2-1; weak D call: TRBD2 (5 bases). Trimming removed 5 bases at V and 3 bases at J, with 17 bases between. The germline CDR1 and CDR2 sequences are SGHDN and FVKESK. The CDR3 consists of 16 residues.

V is TRBV5-1 and J is TRBJ2-5; perhaps TRBD1 as D (5 bases). The germline CDR1 and CDR2 sequences are SGHRS and YFSETQ. V was shortened by 0 bases and J by 5 bases, with 14 bases between the two germline ends. The CDR3 has 15 residues. This CDR3 reads CASSLAQGGEETQYF. CDR3 coding DNA: TGCGCCAGCAGCTTGGCTCAGGGCGGAGAGGAGACCCAGTACTTC. Drawing the rest from reference TRBV5-1 and TRBJ2-5, the complete variable domain is KAGVTQTPRYLIKTRGQQVTLSCSPISGHRSVSWYQQTPGQGLQFLFEYFSETQRNKGNFPGRFSGRQFSNSRSEMNVSTLELGDSALYLCASSLAQGGEETQYFGPGTRLLVL.

The chain employs TRBV5-4 and TRBJ2-1; 13 bases are shared with TRBD2. Germline V lookup: CDR1 SGHNT, CDR2 YYREEE (reference sequence). The CDR3 totals 16 residues. J was trimmed by 5 bases and V by 4 bases; bases with no gene match: 6. As DNA, the CDR3 is TGTGCCAGCAGCATCACTAGCGGGAGGGAAAACAATGAGCAGTTCTTC. It codes for CASSITSGRENNEQFF.

The chain recombines TRBV19 with TRBJ2-2, with a tentative D call TRBD2 (6 bases). Germline V lookup: CDR1 LNHDA, CDR2 SQIVND (reference sequence). Trimming took 3 bases from V and 0 from J, leaving 11 bases between them. The CDR3 is 16 amino acids. The DNA for the CDR3 is TGTGCCAGTAGTATTCATAGCGGAGCGAACACCGGGGAGCTGTTTTTT. This encodes CASSIHSGANTGELFF.

The genes are TRBV18 and TRBJ2-7, with 9 bases that match TRBD1. Germline CDR1 reads KGHSH; CDR2 reads LQKENI. CDR3 length equals 15 residues. J lost 2 bases, V lost 3 bases, and 5 bases had no gene match. This CDR3 reads CASSPRTGAPYEQYF. The CDR3 DNA reads TGTGCCAGCTCACCGAGGACAGGGGCGCCCTACGAGCAGTACTTC.

V and J are TRBV19 and TRBJ1-1; 8 bases agree with TRBD1. Germline trimming cut 10 bases from V and 5 bases from J; bases unmatched to any gene: 12. The CDR3 is 14 amino acids. Germline CDR1 is LNHDA and CDR2 is SQIVND (reference sequence). The CDR3 region is CATRNRQGRTEAFF. DNA of the CDR3: TGTGCCACACGAAACCGACAGGGGAGGACTGAAGCTTTCTTT.